These 9 T cell receptor beta chains came from one sample sequenced in a study of cytomegalovirus exposure and HLA in healthy donors. It was with 60 Vbeta and 13 Jbeta primers that the PCR ran. Data came from immunoSEQ multiplex PCR; TCRdb stores just in-frame clones and leaves some out. The sample yields about 110,000 clones, under 80% seen once. Sequenced: PBMCs. Receptors originate from a woman between 50 and 59 years old in good health and CMV-seropositive.

For the CDR3, the DNA is TGTGCCAGCACCAAGGACAGGGGAGCCTACGAGCAGTACTTC. Its protein is CASTKDRGAYEQYF. The chain uses TRBV6-1 and TRBJ2-7; TRBD1 matches 9 bases. J was trimmed by 2 bases and V by 7 bases; bases with no gene match: 6. In germline, CDR1 is MNHNS, CDR2 SASEGT. The CDR3 extends over 14 amino acids.

This clone was recorded once. The rearrangement uses TRBV6-5 and TRBJ1-6, with D possibly TRBD1 on 5 matching bases. V was cut by 2 bases and J by 10 bases, with 6 bases left in between. Looked up from germline, CDR1 is MNHEY and CDR2 is SVGAGI. The CDR3 extends over 12 amino acids. CDR3 nucleotides: TGTGCCAGCAGTTACGGGGGGTCACCCCTCCACTTT. This encodes CASSYGGSPLHF.

This clone has only one observation. The chain combines TRBV14 with TRBJ2-5, with 12 bases lining up with TRBD2. Germline V gene sequence: CDR1 SGHDN, CDR2 FVKESK. V gave up 3 bases and J gave up 5 bases; unmatched junction bases: 7. The CDR3 is made up of 16 amino acids. CDR3 in amino acids: CASSQGRLAGVETQYF. DNA of the CDR3: TGTGCCAGCAGCCAGGGCCGACTAGCGGGAGTGGAGACCCAGTACTTC.

The chain employs TRBV21-1 and TRBJ2-7; the table's D call of TRBD1 was not tested on the DNA. TRBV21-1 is termed a pseudogene. The CDR3 is 16 residues long. CDR3 in amino acids: CASSKGGDRVKYEQYF. Written as DNA, the CDR3 is TGTGCCAGCAGCAAAGGGGGGGACAGGGTTAAATACGAGCAGTACTTC.

The chain has TRBV7-7 and TRBJ2-1, with D tentatively TRBD2 (6 bases). This CDR3 is built from 16 residues. Germline V lookup: CDR1 SSHAT, CDR2 FNYEAQ (reference sequence). Deletions cut 2 bases from V and 3 bases from J, with 14 bases between. The CDR3 here is CASSLSMGLYYNEQFF. For the CDR3, the DNA is TGTGCCAGCAGCTTATCCATGGGACTCTACTACAATGAGCAGTTCTTC.

The chain is built from TRBV6-6 and TRBJ2-5; 7 positions agree with TRBD2. Germline trimming cut 7 bases from V and 5 bases from J; bases unmatched to any gene: 16. Germline V CDR1 and CDR2: MNHNY, SVGAGI (reference sequence). The CDR3 has 16 residues. In DNA, the CDR3 is TGTGCCAGCACCCGAGGGAGGGGCGGGGTTGGGGAGACCCAGTACTTC. This codes for CASTRGRGGVGETQYF.

This clone was seen more than once but under ten times. The chain carries TRBV27 and TRBJ1-1; D perhaps matches TRBD1 (5 bases). The V end lost 6 bases, the J end lost 4 bases, and 15 bases lay between the germline ends. The CDR3 contains 14 residues. CDR1 MNHEY and CDR2 SMNVEV come from the germline V gene (reference sequence). CDR3 nucleotide sequence: TGTGCCAGCAGGATAGGGGCGCTGGGCACTGAAGCTTTCTTT. The encoded protein is CASRIGALGTEAFF.

The genes are TRBV5-1 and TRBJ1-1; D not resolved. The CDR3 covers 14 residues. Trimming removed 2 bases at V and 0 bases at J, with 8 bases between. Germline V CDR1 and CDR2: SGHRS, YFSETQ. DNA of the CDR3: TGCGCCAGCAGCTTTCGAGCTATGAACACTGAAGCTTTCTTT. Its translation is CASSFRAMNTEAFF.

The V and J genes are TRBV5-4 and TRBJ2-3; possible D gene TRBD2, 5 bases. The germline V gene encodes CDR1 SGHNT and CDR2 YYREEE (reference sequence). The CDR3 length is 13 residues. V was trimmed by 0 bases and J by 9 bases, leaving 11 bases between them. The CDR3 here is CASSLDWGDTQYF. Written as DNA, the CDR3 is TGTGCCAGCAGCTTGGATTGGGGAGACACGCAGTATTTT.